Listed below are T cell receptor beta chains from one sample, sequenced in a study of blood T cell repertoires in COVID-19. Measured with immunoSEQ multiplex PCR; TCRdb has only the in-frame clones, and not every one. The data contain about 160,000 clones, more than 80% of them singletons. Sequenced: peripheral blood. The receptor set was obtained from a man between 65 and 79 years old with acute or convalescent COVID-19. Both conserved end residues are part of each CDR3. A D gene is named only where the DNA matches it firmly. Clone size is stated in some rows and not others, as once, few, many or a class when expanded.

d_call	j_call	v_call	clone_size	cdr3_nt	cdr3_aa
TRBD2	TRBJ2-7	TRBV28	.	TGTGCCAGCAGTACAGCGGGGTTGGGGAGGGACGAGCAGTACTTC	CASSTAGLGRDEQYF
.	TRBJ1-5	TRBV21-1	.	TGTGCCAGCAGCAAAACTAAGTGCCCTCAGCCCCAGCATTTT	CASSKTKCPQPQHF
.	TRBJ1-5	TRBV7-6	.	TGTGCCAGCACCCCCCCCGTCGGTAGCAATCAGCCCCAGCATTTT	CASTPPVGSNQPQHF
.	TRBJ1-1	TRBV5-1	.	TGCGCCAGCAGCTTCCCCGGGTACACTGAAGCTTTCTTT	CASSFPGYTEAFF
TRBD2	TRBJ2-7	TRBV19	.	TGTGCCAGTAGTATTTCGGGACTAGCGGGACATATCGAGCAGTACTTC	CASSISGLAGHIEQYF
.	TRBJ1-3	TRBV3-1/TRBV3-2	.	TGTGCCAGCAGCCAAGGTCCACAATCTGGAAACACCATATATTTT	CASSQGPQSGNTIYF
.	TRBJ2-1	TRBV24-1	once	TGTGCCACCCGGGATGAGCAGTTCTTC	CATRDEQFF
.	TRBJ2-1	TRBV6-4	once	TGTGCCAGCAGTGACTCGAGCCAGGGTGAGCAGTTCTTC	CASSDSSQGEQFF
TRBD2	TRBJ2-7	TRBV6-1	.	TGTGCCAGCAGTGACGCTGGGACTAGCGGAAGTTACGAGCAGTACTTC	CASSDAGTSGSYEQYF
TRBD2	TRBJ2-7	TRBV5-1	.	TGCGCCAGCAGCCGGACTAGCGGGAGCGACGACAAGCAGTACTTC	CASSRTSGSDDKQYF
TRBD2	TRBJ2-1	TRBV5-8	.	TGTGCCAGCAGCGGAGCGGGAGCTGGGGGAGATGAGCAGTTCTTC	CASSGAGAGGDEQFF
TRBD1	TRBJ1-6	TRBV2	.	TGTGCCAGCAGCCTTCGACAGGGAGTAGCGTCACCCCTCCACTTT	CASSLRQGVASPLHF
TRBD2	TRBJ2-3	TRBV20-1	.	TGCAGTGCTAGTCCCCCGGACGGGAGGGCCACAGATACGCAGTATTTT	CSASPPDGRATDTQYF
TRBD1	TRBJ2-3	TRBV5-6	.	TGTGCCAGCAGCCCCCCGGACAGGGGTGGGGATACGCAGTATTTT	CASSPPDRGGDTQYF
TRBD1	TRBJ2-1	TRBV7-9	.	TGTGCCAGCAGCTTCGGGACAGACTCAATTAATGAGCAGTTCTTC	CASSFGTDSINEQFF
TRBD1	TRBJ2-7	TRBV15	.	TGTGCCACCAGCAGAAGACAGGGAGCCTACGAGCAGTACTTC	CATSRRQGAYEQYF
TRBD2	TRBJ2-2	TRBV7-6	few	TGTGCCAGCAGCTTAGCGCCGGGCGGGGGAACCGGGGAGCTGTTTTTT	CASSLAPGGGTGELFF
TRBD2	TRBJ2-1	TRBV5-1	.	TGCGCCAGCAGCTTTAGCGGGAGCTCCTACAATGAGCAGTTCTTC	CASSFSGSSYNEQFF
TRBD2	TRBJ2-5	TRBV2	.	TGTGCCTGGGCTATCCAGGCGGGAGAGGGAGAGACCCAGTACTTC	CAWAIQAGEGETQYF
TRBD1	TRBJ1-5	TRBV5-5	.	TGTGCCAGCAGCGCCGGGGCGGGACAGGGGTTTCGCCAGCCCCAGCATTTT	CASSAGAGQGFRQPQHF
TRBD1	TRBJ1-4	TRBV5-1	.	TGCGCCAGCAGCGTGGGACAGGGTAGGGAAAAACTGTTTTTT	CASSVGQGREKLFF
.	TRBJ1-2	TRBV6-6	.	TGTGCCAGCAGTTACCGGTCGACAGAACCTAACTATGGCTACACCTTC	CASSYRSTEPNYGYTF
.	TRBJ2-7	TRBV28	.	TGTGCCAGCGGCCGGGGGGCCCTCTCCGAGCAGTACTTC	CASGRGALSEQYF
.	TRBJ2-2	TRBV18	.	TGTGCCAGCTCACCAAGAACAGGCTCCGGTTACACCGGGGAGCTGTTTTTT	CASSPRTGSGYTGELFF
.	TRBJ1-2	TRBV19	.	TGTGCCAGTACCGCGGGCCTCGGGAGAGACTATGGCTACACCTTC	CASTAGLGRDYGYTF
TRBD2	TRBJ2-1	TRBV11-2	.	TGTGCCAGCAGCCGACTAGCGGGAGAACTGAGTGAGCAGTTCTTC	CASSRLAGELSEQFF
TRBD1	TRBJ2-1	TRBV27	.	TGTGCCAGCAGTTTATCTCGCGGGACAGGGACCTACAATGAGCAGTTCTTC	CASSLSRGTGTYNEQFF
TRBD1	TRBJ1-4	TRBV10-3	.	TGTGCCATCAGTGAAGGGACAGGGACTTCGGTGAATGAAAAACTGTTTTTT	CAISEGTGTSVNEKLFF
TRBD2	TRBJ2-7	TRBV7-9	.	TGTGCCAGCAGCCCCCAACTGGCTAGCGGTGAAACCTGGGACTTC	CASSPQLASGETWDF
TRBD2	TRBJ2-1	TRBV6-6	.	TGTGCCAGCAGCAACTGGGGGGGAAGCTCCTACAATGAGCAGTTCTTC	CASSNWGGSSYNEQFF
TRBD1	TRBJ2-7	TRBV6-5	.	TGTGCCAGCAGTCGGGACAGGGGGCGTTACGAGCAGTACTTC	CASSRDRGRYEQYF
TRBD1	TRBJ1-2	TRBV6-6	.	TGTGCCAGCAGTCCCCCGGGACAGGGCGCACGGACCATCTACACCTTC	CASSPPGQGARTIYTF
.	TRBJ1-3	TRBV6-1	.	TGTGCCAGCAGTGCGGCGTATGACAGCCTCTTTACTGGAAACACCATATATTTT	CASSAAYDSLFTGNTIYF
TRBD2	TRBJ2-2	TRBV5-1	.	TGCGCCAGCAGCTTGCCTAGCGGGATTGCCGCCGGGGAGCTGTTTTTT	CASSLPSGIAAGELFF
.	TRBJ1-2	TRBV4-1	.	TGCGCCAGCAGCCCGATTTTAAGACGAGGTGGCTACACCTTC	CASSPILRRGGYTF
TRBD2	TRBJ2-1	TRBV7-6	.	TGTGCCAGCAGCTTAATGGCGGGAGTTCTGGAAAATGAGCAGTTCTTC	CASSLMAGVLENEQFF
.	TRBJ2-7	TRBV7-7	.	TGTGCTAGCAGACAAAGGGACTCCGGTGGCGGGTCCTACGAGCAGTACTTC	CASRQRDSGGGSYEQYF
.	TRBJ2-2	TRBV18	few	TGTGCCAGCGCTGGGTCCACGACGGGCACCGGGGAGCTGTTTTTT	CASAGSTTGTGELFF
TRBD2	TRBJ2-1	TRBV7-6	.	TGTGCCAGCAGCCTACCCGGGGCCCCGGGACTAGCGGGGGGCCCGATCAATGAGCAGTTCTTC	CASSLPGAPGLAGGPINEQFF
TRBD2	TRBJ2-1	TRBV6-5	.	TGTGCCAGCACCCGGGCTAGCGGCTACAATGAGCAGTTCTTC	CASTRASGYNEQFF
.	TRBJ1-1	TRBV5-1	.	TGCGCCAGCAGCTTGGCAGCCGGACAGCAGAACACTGAAGCTTTCTTT	CASSLAAGQQNTEAFF
.	TRBJ1-2	TRBV28	.	TGTGCCAGCAGATTGGGCGGGGTTGGCGGCTACACCTTC	CASRLGGVGGYTF
TRBD1	TRBJ2-3	TRBV28	.	TGTGCCACCCGACAGGGCGGTGTGACAGATACGCAGTATTTT	CATRQGGVTDTQYF
TRBD2	TRBJ2-3	TRBV7-9	.	TGTGCCAGCAGCTGGACTAGCGGGACAGATACGCAGTATTTT	CASSWTSGTDTQYF
.	TRBJ2-2	TRBV25-1	.	TGTGCCAGCAGTGCGCAGGGGCCCGGGGAGCTGTTTTTT	CASSAQGPGELFF
.	TRBJ2-5	TRBV20-1	.	TGCAGTGCCCCCTATCCTGAGACCCAGTACTTC	CSAPYPETQYF
TRBD1	TRBJ1-6	TRBV19	.	TGTGCCAGTACCGAGGGACAGGGTGGTTCACCCCTCCACTTT	CASTEGQGGSPLHF
.	TRBJ1-6	TRBV6-5	.	TGTGCCAGCAGTTGGGGGGAGCGGTCTAATTCACCCCTCCACTTT	CASSWGERSNSPLHF
.	TRBJ2-4	TRBV11-3	.	TGTGCCAGCAGCTTAGAACCACGAGGGCTAGCCAAAAACATTCAGTACTTC	CASSLEPRGLAKNIQYF
TRBD1	TRBJ2-7	TRBV5-1	.	TGCGCCAGCAGCTCCGGACAGGGGGCCCTAGACGAGCAGTACTTC	CASSSGQGALDEQYF
TRBD1	TRBJ2-5	TRBV3-1/TRBV3-2	.	TGTGCCAGCAGCGCCACAGGGGGTCAAGAGACCCAGTACTTC	CASSATGGQETQYF
TRBD1	TRBJ2-7	TRBV10-3	.	TGTGCCATCGGCGGAGGCGACAGGGGCCCAACCGAGCAGTACTTC	CAIGGGDRGPTEQYF
TRBD2	TRBJ2-1	TRBV16	.	TGTGCCAGCAGCCAGGGAGGCGGGGGGACCTACAATGAGCAGTTCTTC	CASSQGGGGTYNEQFF
TRBD1	TRBJ2-5	TRBV9	.	TGTGCCAGCAGTCGACCCGGGACAGGGGGCGAGACCCAGTACTTC	CASSRPGTGGETQYF
.	TRBJ2-7	TRBV12-5	.	TGTGCTAGTGGTTCGGGGGGCCGCTCCTACGAGCAGTACTTC	CASGSGGRSYEQYF
.	TRBJ2-7	TRBV4-2	.	TGTGCCAGCAGCCAAGAGGGCGTGTCTTCCTACGAGCAGTACTTC	CASSQEGVSSYEQYF
TRBD1	TRBJ1-2	TRBV18	.	TGTGCCAGCTCACCGGGGACAGGGGGACTGTATGGCTACACCTTC	CASSPGTGGLYGYTF
TRBD1	TRBJ2-7	TRBV11-3	few	TGTGCCAGCAGCTTAGATGGGACAGGTAGCTACGAGCAGTACTTC	CASSLDGTGSYEQYF
.	TRBJ1-2	TRBV12-5	few	TGTGCTAGTGGTCCCCTCCTGGGGGGGGAGAGGGGCTACACCTTC	CASGPLLGGERGYTF
.	TRBJ2-2	TRBV24-1	.	TGTGCCACCAGTGAACAGGGAATCCCCGGGGAGCTGTTTTTT	CATSEQGIPGELFF